Shown below are 26 T cell receptor beta chains from a single sample sequenced in a study of blood T cell repertoires in COVID-19. TCRdb keeps only in-frame clones here, not all; method: immunoSEQ multiplex PCR. Among 200,000 to 300,000 clones listed, around 88% were seen once. Material: PBMCs or T cells enriched from blood (not recorded which). These TCRs come from a woman aged 30 to 39 who had recovered from COVID-19.

The rearrangement links TRBV7-9 to TRBJ2-1, with 8 bases aligning to TRBD1. V shed 0 bases and J 9 bases; nucleotides not matched to a gene: 4. This CDR3 is 14 amino acids long. Germline assignment: CDR1 SEHNR and CDR2 FQNEAQ (reference sequence). The CDR3 sequence is CASSLAGQVGEQFF. DNA of the CDR3: TGTGCCAGCAGCTTAGCGGGACAGGTTGGTGAGCAGTTCTTC.

V gene TRBV28 combines with J gene TRBJ1-5; the D gene is possibly TRBD1 (6 bases). V shed 5 bases and J shed 3 bases, with 8 bases lying between them. In germline, CDR1 is MDHEN, CDR2 SYDVKM. The CDR3 sequence is 13 residues long. CDR3 sequence reads: CASSQGFNQPQHF. The CDR3 region has the DNA TGTGCCAGCAGTCAGGGGTTCAATCAGCCCCAGCATTTT.

The V and J genes are TRBV7-6 and TRBJ1-5; D may be TRBD1 (6 bases). V gave up 3 bases and J gave up 10 bases, with 19 bases separating them. This CDR3 spans 15 amino acids. Germline CDR1 and CDR2: SGHVS and FNYEAQ. CDR3 coding DNA: TGTGCCAGCAGCTTGGACAGACCATCTCAGGGCCCCCAGCATTTT. This translates into CASSLDRPSQGPQHF.

The chain uses TRBV7-2 and TRBJ2-7; D might be TRBD1 (6 bases). CDR1 and CDR2 (germline): SGHTA, FQGNSA. There are 15 residues in the CDR3. V dropped 5 bases and J dropped 2 bases, with 16 bases sitting between them. CDR3 sequence (DNA): TGTGCCAGCAGCGCCAATGGGGGCGGCACCTACGAGCAGTACTTC. Its protein product is CASSANGGGTYEQYF.

The rearrangement links TRBV5-4 to TRBJ2-3; the match to TRBD2 covers 11 bases. After removal of 4 bases from V and 2 bases from J, the junction contained 15 bases not matched to a gene. The CDR3 extends over 19 amino acids. Germline lookup yields CDR1 SGHNT and CDR2 YYREEE (reference sequence). CDR3 sequence: CASSPPGALAGGYTDTQYF. The CDR3 region has the DNA TGTGCCAGCAGCCCACCAGGTGCCTTAGCGGGAGGGTACACAGATACGCAGTATTTT.

The CDR3 DNA reads TGTGCCAGCAGTCGTCAGGGCTCTGAAGCTTTCTTT. Amino acid sequence: CASSRQGSEAFF. V gene TRBV27 combines with J gene TRBJ1-1; the D gene is possibly TRBD1 (5 bases). This CDR3 spans 12 amino acids. The germline V gene encodes CDR1 MNHEY and CDR2 SMNVEV (reference sequence). The V gene lost 5 bases and the J gene lost 6 bases, with 10 bases spanning the gap.

This clone was recorded a few times. The V call is TRBV21-1, the J call TRBJ1-2; TRBD1 is the table's D call, not checked against the DNA. TRBV21-1 is a pseudogene. The CDR3 extends over 16 amino acids. CDR3 DNA: TGTGCCAGCAGCAACCGATGGAGGGGGCGCGGGAATGGCTACACCTTC. Translating gives CASSNRWRGRGNGYTF.

V is TRBV11-2 and J is TRBJ2-3, with 9 bases aligning to TRBD1. Germline V lookup: CDR1 SGHAT, CDR2 FQNNGV. CDR3 length: 15 amino acids. Trimming cost V 4 bases and J 1 base; bases outside gene matches: 3. In DNA form, the CDR3 reads TGTGCCAGCAGCTACCGGGACAGGGGCACAGATACGCAGTATTTT. Protein product: CASSYRDRGTDTQYF. The full variable domain, its missing parts supplied by reference TRBV11-2 and TRBJ2-3, is EAGVAQSPRYKIIEKRQSVAFWCNPISGHATLYWYQQILGQGPKLLIQFQNNGVVDDSQLPKDRFSAERLKGVDSTLKIQPAKLEDSAVYLCASSYRDRGTDTQYFGPGTRLTVL.

This clone was counted once. The V call is TRBV27, the J call TRBJ1-1; possible D gene TRBD1, 5 bases. Germline V gives CDR1 MNHEY, CDR2 SMNVEV (reference sequence). This CDR3 comprises 14 residues. V was clipped by 5 bases and J by 3 bases, with 13 bases between them. The CDR3 here is CASSPLARDTEAFF. CDR3 coding DNA: TGTGCCAGCAGTCCCCTCGCCAGGGACACTGAAGCTTTCTTT.

In DNA form, the CDR3 reads TGTGCCTGGAGTCGGGGGGAGACCCAGTACTTC. It codes for CAWSRGETQYF. This sequence joins TRBV30 and TRBJ2-5, with TRBD2 as a possible D gene (6 bases). V was clipped by 2 bases and J by 5 bases, with 6 bases between them. Germline assignment: CDR1 GTSNPN and CDR2 SVGIG (reference sequence). The CDR3 totals 11 residues.

The rearrangement joins TRBV7-8 to TRBJ1-1, with D possibly TRBD1 on 6 matching bases. The germline gives CDR1 SGHVS, CDR2 FQNEAQ. V lost 4 bases to trimming and J lost 1 base, with 7 bases between them. This CDR3 is 13 amino acids long. CDR3 in amino acids: CASSSQGNTEAFF. In DNA form, the CDR3 reads TGTGCCAGCAGCTCACAGGGGAACACTGAAGCTTTCTTT.

This rearrangement joins TRBV6-2 or TRBV6-3 to TRBJ1-1, with D possibly being TRBD1 (6 bases). Per germline, CDR1 MNHEY and CDR2 SVGEGT. The CDR3 extends over 14 amino acids. Trimming stripped 7 bases from V and 5 bases from J, with 17 bases between. The CDR3 DNA sequence: TGTGCCAGCAACCCCCCCAGGGGAAGGACTGAAGCTTTCTTT. Translated: CASNPPRGRTEAFF.

This clone has just a few counts. The chain links TRBV7-8 to TRBJ2-5; 9 nucleotides agree with TRBD1. Germline V gene data show CDR1 as SGHVS and CDR2 as FQNEAQ. CDR3 length equals 12 residues. V was clipped by 6 bases and J by 4 bases; unmatched bases: 0. CDR3: CASRTGGETQYF. The CDR3 DNA reads as TGTGCCAGCAGGACAGGGGGAGAGACCCAGTACTTC.

The chain combines TRBV27 with TRBJ2-7, with TRBD1 as a possible D gene (6 bases). The CDR3 sequence is 15 residues long. Germline loops: CDR1 MNHEY, CDR2 SMNVEV (reference sequence). V dropped 2 bases and J dropped 4 bases, with 15 bases sitting between them. CDR3 in amino acids: CASSLGRGWGYEQYF. For the CDR3, the DNA is TGTGCCAGCAGTTTAGGCAGGGGCTGGGGATACGAGCAGTACTTC.

Here the CDR3 DNA reads TGTGCCAGCAGTTTCCCGGGACAGGGAGATTCACCCCTCCACTTT. It specifies CASSFPGQGDSPLHF. The rearrangement links TRBV28 to TRBJ1-6; 9 bases match TRBD1. The CDR3 has 15 amino acids. The ends lost 3 bases at V and 8 bases at J; junction bases unmatched: 5. CDR1 and CDR2 (germline): MDHEN, SYDVKM.

This clone appeared many times. This chain links TRBV28 with TRBJ1-4, with 11 bases fitting TRBD1. The germline gives CDR1 MDHEN, CDR2 SYDVKM. This CDR3 spans 17 amino acids. V lost 4 bases, J lost 0 bases, and 4 bases stayed unmatched. The CDR3 here is CASSSPGQGATNEKLFF. DNA of the CDR3: TGTGCCAGCAGTTCTCCGGGACAGGGGGCAACTAATGAAAAACTGTTTTTT.

The gene calls are TRBV30 and TRBJ1-1; D might be TRBD1 (6 bases). Germline values: CDR1 GTSNPN, CDR2 SVGIG (reference sequence). This CDR3 has 13 residues. Between the trimmed V and J ends, which lost 3 bases and 1 base, there was a span of 9 bases. The CDR3 coding sequence is TGTGCCTGGAGGGGGACAAGGAACACTGAAGCTTTCTTT. Translating it yields CAWRGTRNTEAFF.

J is TRBJ2-5 and V is TRBV25-1; D is possibly TRBD2 (8 bases). Germline-derived CDR1 and CDR2 are MGHDK and SYGVNS. V lost 10 bases, J lost 5 bases, and 26 bases lay in between. The CDR3 consists of 16 residues. CDR3 in DNA: TGTGCCACCCAGTCCCCGGGAGGGGGCGCTCGGGAGACCCAGTACTTC. Translated, it gives CATQSPGGGARETQYF.

V usage is TRBV30 and J usage is TRBJ1-2; the D gene is possibly TRBD1 (5 bases). V was pared by 0 bases and J by 7 bases, with 18 bases between. Per the germline V gene, CDR1 is GTSNPN and CDR2 is SVGIG (reference sequence). The CDR3 loop spans 15 amino acids. CDR3 nucleotide sequence: TGTGCCTGGAGTGTCACAGGATTTTTGGCTGGTGGCTACACCTTC. Its protein product is CAWSVTGFLAGGYTF. The whole variable domain, remainder taken from reference TRBV30 and TRBJ1-2, is SQTIHQWPATLVQPVGSPLSLECTVEGTSNPNLYWYRQAAGRGLQLLFYSVGIGQISSEVPQNLSASRPQDRQFILSSKKLLLSDSGFYLCAWSVTGFLAGGYTFGSGTRLTVV.

Points on this clone: Other DNA sequences in this sample translate to the same CDR3. This chain connects TRBV19 to TRBJ1-5, with 11 bases aligning to TRBD1. Germline loops: CDR1 LNHDA, CDR2 SQIVND (reference sequence). The CDR3 is 16 residues long. Germline trimming cut 4 bases from V and 0 bases from J; bases unmatched to any gene: 2. The CDR3 loop is CASSTGTGGSNQPQHF. CDR3 nucleotide sequence: TGTGCCAGTAGTACCGGGACAGGGGGTAGCAATCAGCCCCAGCATTTT.

The chain has TRBV28 and TRBJ1-4; maybe TRBD1 (5 bases). This CDR3 region has 15 residues. Trimming took 3 bases from V and 8 from J, leaving 16 bases between them. Germline CDR1 reads MDHEN; CDR2 reads SYDVKM. Written as DNA, the CDR3 is TGTGCCAGCAGTTTTGCTGGGGCAGGGAGGGAAAAACTGTTTTTT. Translated: CASSFAGAGREKLFF.

This clone was seen just once. V and J are TRBV7-2 and TRBJ2-2; D is unclear. Germline-derived CDR1 and CDR2 are SGHTA and FQGNSA. There are 16 residues in the CDR3. Trimming removed 0 bases at V and 0 bases at J, with 8 bases between. CDR3 DNA sequence: TGTGCCAGCAGCTTAGCCCTATTTGCGAACACCGGGGAGCTGTTTTTT. Translation: CASSLALFANTGELFF. The complete variable domain, with remaining parts taken from reference TRBV7-2 and TRBJ2-2, reads GAGVSQSPSNKVTEKGKDVELRCDPISGHTALYWYRQSLGQGLEFLIYFQGNSAPDKSGLPSDRFSAERTGGSVSTLTIQRTQQEDSAVYLCASSLALFANTGELFFGEGSRLTVL.

The chain uses TRBV15 and TRBJ1-5, with 7 nucleotides matching TRBD1. The CDR3 is 16 residues long. The V gene's germline CDR1 is LNHNV and CDR2 YYDKDF (reference sequence). V trimming: 3 bases; J trimming: 0 bases; junction bases outside the gene matches: 5. CDR3 region: CATSSGTADSNQPQHF. The CDR3 bases are TGTGCCACCAGCAGTGGGACAGCAGATAGCAATCAGCCCCAGCATTTT.

V usage is TRBV9 and J usage is TRBJ2-6; possibly TRBD1 for D (6 bases). Trimming took 0 bases from V and 2 from J, leaving 9 bases between them. CDR1 and CDR2 from the germline V gene are SGDLS and YYNGEE. The CDR3 covers 16 residues. CDR3 in DNA: TGTGCCAGCAGCGTAGTATCAGGGGCTGGGGCCAACGTCCTGACTTTC. This sequence encodes CASSVVSGAGANVLTF.

The rearrangement links TRBV2 to TRBJ2-5; 9 bases agree with TRBD2. The CDR3 totals 14 residues. Trimming removed 6 bases from V and 4 bases from J; junction bases left unmatched: 6. Germline CDR1 SNHLY, CDR2 FYNNEI. The CDR3 protein is CASRPGLAAETQYF. CDR3 nucleotides: TGTGCCAGCAGACCGGGACTAGCAGCAGAGACCCAGTACTTC.

The chain joins TRBV11-3 to TRBJ2-3; TRBD2 aligns across 7 bases. The CDR3 loop spans 14 amino acids. The germline CDR1 and CDR2 sequences are SGHNT and YENEEA. Unmatched junction bases numbered 3, after V lost 5 bases and J lost 1 base. In DNA, the CDR3 is TGTGCCAGCAGCCCGGGGAGGGGCACAGATACGCAGTATTTT. It is translated as CASSPGRGTDTQYF.